Below are 30 T cell receptor beta chains sequenced from a single sample in a study of T cells in Graves' hyperthyroidism and ophthalmopathy. RNA transcripts were the template for amplifying TCR beta CDR3 regions. TCR CDR3 underwent first-round RT-PCR with the HTBI primer set. Each CDR3 protein is one row after TCRdb ran MiXCR on the multiplex PCR reads. The data contain hundreds of thousands of distinct CDR3 sequences, approximately 14% of them singletons. The sequenced sample was blood. The receptor source for this set is a woman younger than 35 with Graves' hyperthyroidism.

This sequence joins TRBV6-4 and TRBJ2-1; 8 positions match TRBD2. This CDR3 contains 18 residues. Germline-derived CDR1 and CDR2 are MRHNA and SNTAGT. V gave up 3 bases and J gave up 7 bases; unmatched junction bases: 17. CDR3 nucleotide sequence: TGTGCCAGCAGTGAACACCCACTACTAGCGGAAGTAAGTAATGAGCAGTTCTTC. This gives the protein CASSEHPLLAEVSNEQFF.

This clonotype has only a few counts. The rearrangement uses TRBV9 and TRBJ2-6; TRBD1 might be the D (5 bases). Germline V gene lookup returns CDR1 SGDLS and CDR2 YYNGEE. V lost 3 bases and J lost 2, with 12 bases in between. The CDR3 extends over 16 amino acids. The CDR3 sequence is CASSARARAGANVLTF. Written as DNA, the CDR3 is TGTGCCAGCAGCGCCCGGGCCAGGGCTGGGGCCAACGTCCTGACTTTC.

This clonotype has only a few counts. V is TRBV6-1 and J is TRBJ1-5, with a tentative D call TRBD1 (6 bases). V was pared by 2 bases and J by 2 bases, with 19 bases between. Germline V gene sequence: CDR1 MNHNS, CDR2 SASEGT. The CDR3 has 18 amino acids. The CDR3 DNA is TGTGCCAGCAGTGAATGGGGGCGAGGGGTAGTAGGCAATCAGCCCCAGCATTTT. Translated: CASSEWGRGVVGNQPQHF.

This clonotype has only a few counts. The genes are TRBV6-1 and TRBJ2-3; 7 bases match TRBD1. The CDR3 length is 14 residues. The V gene end was trimmed by 6 bases and the J gene end by 2 bases; junction bases not matched to a gene: 5. The germline gives CDR1 MNHNS, CDR2 SASEGT. The CDR3 nucleotides read TGTGCCAGCAGGCCCGGGACAGCCACAGATACGCAGTATTTT. Translating gives CASRPGTATDTQYF.

This clonotype has only a few counts. The chain links TRBV12-3 or TRBV12-4 to TRBJ1-2; tentative D call: TRBD1 (5 bases). This CDR3 is built from 12 residues. Trimming took 7 bases from V and 4 from J, leaving 10 bases between them. Here the CDR3 reads CASTGRAYGYTF. For the CDR3, the DNA is TGTGCCAGCACCGGCAGGGCCTATGGCTACACCTTC.

This clonotype has ten or more counts. The genes are TRBV28 and TRBJ2-7, with D tentatively TRBD2 (6 bases). The CDR3 loop spans 14 amino acids. Looked up from germline, CDR1 is MDHEN and CDR2 is SYDVKM. Between the trimmed V and J ends, which lost 6 bases and 6 bases, there was a span of 18 bases. The CDR3 DNA is TGTGCCAGCAGGGGGGACTCCCGCCCGGGCGAGCAGTACTTC. It codes for CASRGDSRPGEQYF.

This clonotype occurred a few times. The J gene is TRBJ1-6, the V gene TRBV5-4; D is possibly TRBD1 (6 bases). Germline CDR1 SGHNT, CDR2 YYREEE (reference sequence). Deletions cut 4 bases from V and 0 bases from J, with 8 bases between. This CDR3 comprises 15 residues. The CDR3 DNA reads TGTGCCAGCAGCCAGGACAGCTCCTATAATTCACCCCTCCACTTT. It translates to CASSQDSSYNSPLHF. The whole variable domain, remainder taken from reference TRBV5-4 and TRBJ1-6, is ETGVTQSPTHLIKTRGQQVTLRCSSQSGHNTVSWYQQALGQGPQFIFQYYREEENGRGNFPPRFSGLQFPNYSSELNVNALELDDSALYLCASSQDSSYNSPLHFGNGTRLTVT.

The chain recombines TRBV2 with TRBJ1-5; 7 nucleotides align to TRBD1. Germline CDR1 reads SNHLY; CDR2 reads FYNNEI. CDR3 length: 14 residues. Unmatched junction bases numbered 6, after V lost 10 bases and J lost 0 bases. CDR3 loop: CATRQGHSNQPQHF. In DNA, the CDR3 is TGTGCCACCAGACAGGGACATAGCAATCAGCCCCAGCATTTT.

The CDR3 bases are TGTGCCAGCAGTTCTTCTAAGAAGGGGCCGGGGGAGACCCAGTACTTC. This sequence encodes CASSSSKKGPGETQYF. V gene TRBV25-1 combines with J gene TRBJ2-5, with D perhaps assigned TRBD1 or TRBD2 (5 bases each). The CDR3 covers 16 residues. Germline values: CDR1 MGHDK, CDR2 SYGVNS. Trimming shortened V by 5 bases and J by 5 bases, and 21 bases separated the two germline ends.

A remark on this clonotype: Just one base apart from a much larger clone, this may be a read error. V and J are TRBV18 and TRBJ2-5; D is undetermined. This CDR3 comprises 13 residues. Germline CDR1 KGHSH, CDR2 LQKENI. CDR3 DNA sequence: TGTGCCAGCCCACCGGCGGAACAAGAGACCCAGTACTTC. Protein: CASPPAEQETQYF.

This clonotype occurred a few times. The rearrangement joins TRBV6-1 to TRBJ2-3; TRBD2 agrees at 7 bases. V gave up 6 bases and J gave up 3 bases; unmatched junction bases: 9. Germline V gene lookup returns CDR1 MNHNS and CDR2 SASEGT. This CDR3 is 15 amino acids long. CDR3 coding DNA: TGTGCCAGCAGCCCCACCGGGGAGGGGACAGATACGCAGTATTTT. Residues: CASSPTGEGTDTQYF.

Many counts were recorded for this clonotype. The rearrangement joins TRBV10-1 to TRBJ2-1, with 7 positions matching TRBD1. CDR3 length: 13 residues. The J segment lost 10 bases and the V segment lost 5 bases, leaving 8 bases of the junction unmatched. Germline V gene lookup returns CDR1 WNHNN and CDR2 SYGVQD (reference sequence). CDR3 in DNA: TGCGCCAGCAGTATGGACAGGCTGGGGGAGCAGTTCTTC. Translating gives CASSMDRLGEQFF.

This clonotype has more than one count but fewer than ten. One end of the junction varies from germline; a read error may be responsible. This chain connects TRBV20-1 to TRBJ2-5; D gene uncertain. Germline loops: CDR1 DFQATT, CDR2 SNEGSKA (reference sequence). This CDR3 has 16 amino acids. This CDR3 is CSARDSQNEYQETQCF. The CDR3 DNA reads TGCAGTGCTAGAGATTCACAGAACGAGTACCAAGAGACCCAGTGCTTC.

This clonotype was picked up many times. This chain uses TRBV12-3 or TRBV12-4 with TRBJ1-1; D might be TRBD1 (5 bases). Trimming took off 5 bases at V and 4 bases at J, with 5 bases between the two ends. This CDR3 comprises 11 residues. CDR3 DNA sequence: TGTGCCAGCAGTGACAGCACTGAAGCTTTCTTT. Amino acid sequence: CASSDSTEAFF.

This clonotype was found many times. The genes are TRBV2 and TRBJ2-5; D may be TRBD2 (6 bases). Germline values: CDR1 SNHLY, CDR2 FYNNEI. This CDR3 contains 12 residues. V lost 9 bases to trimming and J lost 7 bases, with 15 bases between them. This CDR3 reads CARREELGTQYF. In nucleotides, the CDR3 is TGTGCCAGAAGGGAGGAGTTGGGGACCCAGTACTTC.

The chain is built from TRBV11-2 and TRBJ1-6; D is ambiguous. CDR1 is SGHAT and CDR2 is FQNNGV in the germline V gene. The CDR3 is made up of 14 amino acids. With 0 bases removed from V and 12 bases from J, the gap between germline ends came to 12 bases. The CDR3 region is CASSLEGRQEPLHF. In DNA form, the CDR3 reads TGTGCCAGCAGCTTAGAGGGTCGGCAAGAACCCCTCCACTTT.

This clonotype was observed many times. The chain carries TRBV24-1 and TRBJ1-5, with D unresolved. CDR3 length: 14 amino acids. Germline V gene sequence: CDR1 KGHDR, CDR2 SFDVKD. The V and J ends lost 2 bases and 8 bases respectively, with 12 bases between them. CDR3 residues: CATSDYRTAKPQHF. In nucleotides, the CDR3 is TGTGCCACCAGTGATTACCGGACCGCTAAGCCCCAGCATTTT.

This clonotype was recorded at least ten times. The rearrangement links TRBV30 to TRBJ2-1, with D possibly matching TRBD2 (5 bases). CDR3 length equals 13 residues. Germline V gives CDR1 GTSNPN, CDR2 SVGIG (reference sequence). The V and J ends lost 0 bases and 4 bases respectively, with 7 bases between them. CDR3 DNA: TGTGCCTGGAGTGTTTTAGCGTACAATGAGCAGTTCTTC. Amino acid sequence: CAWSVLAYNEQFF. The variable domain in full, completed from reference TRBV30 and TRBJ2-1, reads SQTIHQWPATLVQPVGSPLSLECTVEGTSNPNLYWYRQAAGRGLQLLFYSVGIGQISSEVPQNLSASRPQDRQFILSSKKLLLSDSGFYLCAWSVLAYNEQFFGPGTRLTVL.

Worth noting for this clonotype: With a much larger clone just one base away, this may be a read error. The chain couples TRBV7-2 to TRBJ2-7; D is tentatively TRBD1 or TRBD2 (6 bases each). Germline V lookup: CDR1 SGHTA, CDR2 FQGNSA. The CDR3 contains 14 residues. The ends were cut back, 1 base at V and 7 bases at J, with 14 bases in the middle. CDR3 sequence reads: CASSLEGGVDEQYF. The DNA of the CDR3 is TGTGCCAGCAGCTTAGAGGGGGGTGTGGATGAGCAGTACTTC.

V and J are TRBV10-3 and TRBJ2-3; a weak D match, TRBD2 (5 bases). This CDR3 is built from 15 residues. The germline CDR1 and CDR2 sequences are ENHRY and SYGVKD. Deletions cut 6 bases from V and 4 bases from J, with 17 bases between. This CDR3 is CAIRRATLDADTQYF. CDR3 bases: TGTGCCATCAGGCGGGCTACCCTGGATGCAGATACGCAGTATTTT.

The chain has TRBV29-1 and TRBJ2-1; 7 bases are a match to TRBD2. Germline CDR1 SQVTM, CDR2 ANQGSEA. V was clipped by 3 bases and J by 2 bases; unmatched bases: 4. The CDR3 loop spans 14 amino acids. The CDR3 DNA reads TGCAGCGTTGACCAGACTAGCACCTACAATGAGCAGTTCTTC. Protein sequence: CSVDQTSTYNEQFF.

The rearrangement joins TRBV6-1 to TRBJ2-7, with 7 bases matching TRBD2. V shed 7 bases, J shed 1 base, and the junction held 10 bases outside the gene matches. Germline V gives CDR1 MNHNS, CDR2 SASEGT. This CDR3 contains 15 residues. CDR3 DNA: TGTGCCAGCACTGCCCGGGAGGCTACGTCCTACGAGCAGTACTTC. Its translation: CASTAREATSYEQYF.

J is TRBJ1-1 and V is TRBV6-2 or TRBV6-3; 9 bases match TRBD1. The CDR3 is made up of 14 amino acids. Germline CDR1 MNHEY, CDR2 SVGEGT. Unmatched junction bases numbered 5, after V lost 6 bases and J lost 3 bases. In DNA, the CDR3 is TGTGCCAGCAGAGTCACAGGGGGCGACACTGAAGCTTTCTTT. It translates to CASRVTGGDTEAFF.

This clonotype was seen repeatedly, ten times or more. This chain connects TRBV20-1 to TRBJ2-7, with TRBD2 as a possible D gene (6 bases). Trimming cost V 3 bases and J 1 base, with 7 bases left between them. The CDR3 length is 12 residues. Germline-derived CDR1 and CDR2 are DFQATT and SNEGSKA (reference sequence). CDR3 DNA sequence: TGCAGTGCTAGGGCGGGGTCCTACGAGCAGTACTTC. Its translation: CSARAGSYEQYF.

This clonotype has a count of ten or more. The genes are TRBV18 and TRBJ2-3, with TRBD2 matching 9 bases. V shed 6 bases and J 5 bases; nucleotides not matched to a gene: 9. Germline CDR1 is KGHSH and CDR2 is LQKENI. This CDR3 spans 15 amino acids. The CDR3 DNA reads as TGTGCCAGCTCCCCCATAGCGGGAGCGGGAGATACGCAGTATTTT. Residues: CASSPIAGAGDTQYF.

The sample holds a few counts of this clonotype. This chain joins TRBV6-9 and TRBJ1-5; D is unresolved. Germline CDR1 is MNHGY and CDR2 is SVAAGI. V lost 3 bases and J 1 base, leaving 7 bases between the germline ends. CDR3 length: 14 residues. Written as DNA, the CDR3 is TGTGCCAGCAGTTACAGTCTGAGCAATCAGCCCCAGCATTTT. Its translation: CASSYSLSNQPQHF.

The V gene is TRBV6-1, the J gene TRBJ2-1, with D perhaps TRBD2 (5 bases). The V end was cut by 5 bases, the J end by 4 bases, with 18 bases between. The CDR3 runs to 16 residues. Looked up from germline, CDR1 is MNHNS and CDR2 is SASEGT. The CDR3 DNA reads as TGTGCCAGCAGTCCGGATTTTGGCGGGCCATACAATGAGCAGTTCTTC. It encodes CASSPDFGGPYNEQFF.

In this sample, this clonotype turned up many times. The V gene is TRBV20-1, the J gene TRBJ2-3; 13 bases are shared with TRBD2. This CDR3 region has 14 residues. CDR1 DFQATT and CDR2 SNEGSKA come from the germline V gene (reference sequence). V shed 5 bases and J 4 bases; nucleotides not matched to a gene: 3. CDR3: CSAPGLAGPDTQYF. CDR3 in DNA: TGCAGTGCTCCGGGACTAGCGGGACCAGATACGCAGTATTTT.

This clonotype was detected ten times or more. The rearrangement joins TRBV27 to TRBJ1-1; D is perhaps TRBD1 (5 bases). V shed 3 bases and J shed 5 bases, with 10 bases lying between them. Germline V gives CDR1 MNHEY, CDR2 SMNVEV (reference sequence). The CDR3 extends over 13 amino acids. CDR3: CASSLGGPTEAFF. CDR3 DNA sequence: TGTGCCAGCAGTTTGGGGGGTCCGACTGAAGCTTTCTTT.

This chain uses TRBV27 with TRBJ2-1, with 7 bases matching TRBD2. The DNA end lines up better with TRBJ2-7; the J call may be wrong. The CDR3 loop spans 16 amino acids. Germline values: CDR1 MNHEY, CDR2 SMNVEV (reference sequence). The CDR3 nucleotides read TGTGCCAGCAGTTTATCTGGCGGGAGCTCCTACAATGAGCAGTACTTC. Translated: CASSLSGGSSYNEQYF.